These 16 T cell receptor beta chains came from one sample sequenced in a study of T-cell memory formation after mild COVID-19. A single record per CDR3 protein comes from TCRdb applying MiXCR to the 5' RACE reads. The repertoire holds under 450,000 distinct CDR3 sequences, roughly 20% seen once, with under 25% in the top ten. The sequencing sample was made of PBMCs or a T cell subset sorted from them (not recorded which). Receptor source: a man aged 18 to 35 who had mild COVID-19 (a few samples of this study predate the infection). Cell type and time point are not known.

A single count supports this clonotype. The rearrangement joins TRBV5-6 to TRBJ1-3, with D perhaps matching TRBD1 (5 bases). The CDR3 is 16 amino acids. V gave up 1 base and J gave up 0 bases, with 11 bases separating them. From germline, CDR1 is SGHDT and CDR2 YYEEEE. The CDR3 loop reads CASSLLGLSSGNTIYF. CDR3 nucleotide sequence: TGTGCCAGCAGCTTGTTGGGACTATCCTCTGGAAACACCATATATTTT. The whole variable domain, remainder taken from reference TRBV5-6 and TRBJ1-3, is DAGVTQSPTHLIKTRGQQVTLRCSPKSGHDTVSWYQQALGQGPQFIFQYYEEEERQRGNFPDRFSGHQFPNYSSELNVNALLLGDSALYLCASSLLGLSSGNTIYFGEGSWLTVV.

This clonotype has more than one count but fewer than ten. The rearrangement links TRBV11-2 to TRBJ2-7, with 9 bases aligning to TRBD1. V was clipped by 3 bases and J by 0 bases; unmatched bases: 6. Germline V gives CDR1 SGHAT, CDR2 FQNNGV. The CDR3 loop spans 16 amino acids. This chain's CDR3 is CASSLNRGRSSYEQYF. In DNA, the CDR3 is TGTGCCAGCAGCTTGAACAGGGGGCGAAGCTCCTACGAGCAGTACTTC.

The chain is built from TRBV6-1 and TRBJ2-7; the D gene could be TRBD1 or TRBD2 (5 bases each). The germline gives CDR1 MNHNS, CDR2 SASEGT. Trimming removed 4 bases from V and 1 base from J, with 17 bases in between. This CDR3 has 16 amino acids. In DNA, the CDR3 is TGTGCCAGCAGTGCAGTCGGGGCTAGGTCGTCCTACGAGCAGTACTTC. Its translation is CASSAVGARSSYEQYF.

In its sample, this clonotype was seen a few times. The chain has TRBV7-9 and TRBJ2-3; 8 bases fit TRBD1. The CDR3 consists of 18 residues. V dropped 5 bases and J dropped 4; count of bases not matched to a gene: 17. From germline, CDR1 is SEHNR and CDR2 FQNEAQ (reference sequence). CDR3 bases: TGTGCCAGCAGCACGCGCGTGCGGACAGGGTATTCGGCAGATACGCAGTATTTT. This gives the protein CASSTRVRTGYSADTQYF.

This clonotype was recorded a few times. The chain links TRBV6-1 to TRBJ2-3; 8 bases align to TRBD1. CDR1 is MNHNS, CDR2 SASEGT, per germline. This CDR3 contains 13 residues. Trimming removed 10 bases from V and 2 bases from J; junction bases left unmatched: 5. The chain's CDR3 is CATEGQVTDTQYF. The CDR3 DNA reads TGTGCCACCGAGGGACAGGTCACAGATACGCAGTATTTT.

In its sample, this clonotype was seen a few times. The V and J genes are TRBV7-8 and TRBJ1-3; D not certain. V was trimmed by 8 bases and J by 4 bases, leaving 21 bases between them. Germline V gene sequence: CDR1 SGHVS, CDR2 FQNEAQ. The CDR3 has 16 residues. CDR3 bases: TGTGCCAGCTGTAGGCCCCCCTGGTCCGACGGAAACACCATATATTTT. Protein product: CASCRPPWSDGNTIYF.

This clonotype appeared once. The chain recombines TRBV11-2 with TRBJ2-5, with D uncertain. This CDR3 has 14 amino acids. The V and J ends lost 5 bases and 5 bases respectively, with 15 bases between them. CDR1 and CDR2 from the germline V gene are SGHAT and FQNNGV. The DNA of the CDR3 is TGTGCCAGCAGCCGCGGTACGGTGGTTGAGACCCAGTACTTC. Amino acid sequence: CASSRGTVVETQYF.

The CDR3 coding sequence is TGTGCCAGCAGCCCCGCCAATACGCTCTACAATGAGCAGTTCTTC. This translates into CASSPANTLYNEQFF. The chain links TRBV7-3 to TRBJ2-1; D remains unclear. V gave up 5 bases and J gave up 3 bases, with 14 bases separating them. The CDR3 spans 15 residues. Germline V gives CDR1 SGHTA, CDR2 FQGTGA.

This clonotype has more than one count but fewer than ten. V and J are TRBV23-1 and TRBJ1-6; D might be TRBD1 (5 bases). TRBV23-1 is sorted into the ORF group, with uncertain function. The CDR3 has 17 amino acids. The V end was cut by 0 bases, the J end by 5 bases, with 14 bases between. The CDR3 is CASSQSISGVHNSPLHF. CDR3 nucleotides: TGCGCCAGCAGTCAATCGATATCGGGGGTCCATAATTCACCCCTCCACTTT.

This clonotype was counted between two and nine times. Here the CDR3 DNA reads TGCGCCAGCAGCCAAGAGACGAGCAGGACCTACGAGCAGTACTTC. Residues: CASSQETSRTYEQYF. This chain links TRBV4-1 with TRBJ2-7; D gene ambiguous. The CDR3 spans 15 residues. Trimming removed 0 bases at V and 2 bases at J, with 11 bases between. From germline, CDR1 is MGHRA and CDR2 YSYEKL.

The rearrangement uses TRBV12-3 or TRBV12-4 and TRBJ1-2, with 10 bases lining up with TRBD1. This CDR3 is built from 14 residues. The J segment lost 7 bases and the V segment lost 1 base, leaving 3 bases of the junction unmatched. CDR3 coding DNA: TGTGCCAGCAGTTTAGTGGGACAGGGGACTGGCTACACCTTC. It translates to CASSLVGQGTGYTF.

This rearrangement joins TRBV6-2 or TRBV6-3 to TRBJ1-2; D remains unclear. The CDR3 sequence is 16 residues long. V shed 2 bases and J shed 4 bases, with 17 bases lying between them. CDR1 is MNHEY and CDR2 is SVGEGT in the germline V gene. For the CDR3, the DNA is TGTGCCAGCAGTTACCCCGGACTCGTCGGCCTCTATGGCTACACCTTC. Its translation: CASSYPGLVGLYGYTF.

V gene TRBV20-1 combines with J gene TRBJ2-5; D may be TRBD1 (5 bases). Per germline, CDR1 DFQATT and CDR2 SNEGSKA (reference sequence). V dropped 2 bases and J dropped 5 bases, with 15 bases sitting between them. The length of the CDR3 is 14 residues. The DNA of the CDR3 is TGCAGTGCTAGATCGTACCAAGCAGGGGAGACCCAGTACTTC. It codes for CSARSYQAGETQYF.

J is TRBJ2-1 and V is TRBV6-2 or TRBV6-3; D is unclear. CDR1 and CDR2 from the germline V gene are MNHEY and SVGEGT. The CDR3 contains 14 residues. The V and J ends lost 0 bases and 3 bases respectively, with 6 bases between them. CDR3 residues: CASSYSSYYNEQFF. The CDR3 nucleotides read TGTGCCAGCAGTTACTCGAGCTACTACAATGAGCAGTTCTTC.

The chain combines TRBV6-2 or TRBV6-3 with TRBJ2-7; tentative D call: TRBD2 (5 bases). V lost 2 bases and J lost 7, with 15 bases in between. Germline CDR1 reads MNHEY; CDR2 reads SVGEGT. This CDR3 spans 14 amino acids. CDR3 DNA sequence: TGTGCCAGCAGTTACGCGGCGGGCCTGAGGGAGCAGTACGTC. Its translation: CASSYAAGLREQYV.

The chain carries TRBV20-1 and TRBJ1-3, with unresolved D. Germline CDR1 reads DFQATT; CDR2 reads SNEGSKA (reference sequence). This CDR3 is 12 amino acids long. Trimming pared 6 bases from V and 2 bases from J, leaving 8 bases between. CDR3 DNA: TGCAGTGCCCGCGTTGCTGGAAACACCATATATTTT. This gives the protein CSARVAGNTIYF.